The 16 T cell receptor beta chains reported below all come from one sample, sequenced in a study of blood T cells in healthy people across ages. A sample-barcoded 5' primer and a J-beta primer mix were used in a second PCR of about 6 to 12 cycles. TCRdb re-derived calls from the 5' RACE reads in MiXCR, one entry per CDR3 protein. The sample lists over 700,000 distinct CDR3 sequences, about 55% occurring once. The sequenced sample was blood. The receptors stem from a man older than 75 in good health.

This chain joins TRBV29-1 and TRBJ2-3, with 7 bases identical to TRBD1. The V gene end was trimmed by 4 bases and the J gene end by 2 bases; junction bases not matched to a gene: 3. CDR1 and CDR2 from the germline V gene are SQVTM and ANQGSEA. This CDR3 spans 13 amino acids. CDR3 protein: CSVAGGDTDTQYF. The CDR3 nucleotides are TGCAGCGTTGCAGGGGGAGACACAGATACGCAGTATTTT.

The rearrangement links TRBV28 to TRBJ2-7; D tentatively fits TRBD1 or TRBD2 (6 bases each). Germline V gives CDR1 MDHEN, CDR2 SYDVKM. Trimming left V 1 base short and J 7 bases short, with 11 bases between. The CDR3 contains 13 residues. Here the CDR3 reads CASSLSGANEQYF. DNA for the CDR3: TGTGCCAGCAGTTTATCGGGGGCCAATGAGCAGTACTTC.

This chain connects TRBV14 to TRBJ2-1; the match to TRBD2 covers 13 bases. V trimming: 4 bases; J trimming: 8 bases; junction bases outside the gene matches: 11. CDR1 and CDR2 from the germline V gene are SGHDN and FVKESK. The CDR3 has 17 residues. CDR3: CASSRMPTSGRAYEQFF. Here the CDR3 DNA reads TGTGCCAGCAGCCGGATGCCAACTAGCGGGAGGGCCTATGAGCAGTTCTTC.

The CDR3 loop is CSARGTGGQYEQYF. The CDR3 DNA reads TGCAGTGCTAGAGGGACAGGGGGCCAATACGAGCAGTACTTC. This sequence joins TRBV20-1 and TRBJ2-7, with TRBD1 matching 11 bases. Germline values: CDR1 DFQATT, CDR2 SNEGSKA (reference sequence). The CDR3 totals 14 residues. V shed 1 base and J 4 bases; nucleotides not matched to a gene: 3.

The J gene is TRBJ2-7, the V gene TRBV10-3; 8 nucleotides match TRBD1. Trimming took 0 bases from V and 1 from J; bases not matched to a gene: 8. The CDR3 sequence is 17 residues long. Per germline, CDR1 ENHRY and CDR2 SYGVKD. As DNA, the CDR3 is TGTGCCATCAGTGAGTCGCCCGACAGGGGTAAGTCCTACGAGCAGTACTTC. Protein: CAISESPDRGKSYEQYF.

This clonotype turned up a few times. The gene calls are TRBV3-1 and TRBJ2-1; D may match TRBD1 or TRBD2 (5 bases each). V lost 3 bases, J lost 9 bases, and 18 bases lay in between. The CDR3 has 15 amino acids. Germline assignment: CDR1 LGHDT and CDR2 YNNKEL (reference sequence). The CDR3 nucleotides are TGTGCCAGCAGCCAGGGACCAACGAAGGGGCTTGAGCAGTTCTTC. This gives the protein CASSQGPTKGLEQFF.

V gene TRBV20-1 combines with J gene TRBJ2-1; 10 bases are shared with TRBD1. Germline V lookup: CDR1 DFQATT, CDR2 SNEGSKA (reference sequence). V gave up 3 bases and J gave up 7 bases; unmatched junction bases: 12. This CDR3 has 16 residues. The CDR3 loop reads CSASAQGQGFVNEQFF. DNA for the CDR3: TGCAGTGCTAGCGCCCAGGGACAGGGGTTTGTGAATGAGCAGTTCTTC.

The chain uses TRBV2 and TRBJ1-2; D unresolved. CDR3 length equals 16 residues. Trimming removed 4 bases from V and 1 base from J, with 16 bases in between. Germline V gene data show CDR1 as SNHLY and CDR2 as FYNNEI. CDR3 region: CASSGARQKLNYGYTF. The CDR3 DNA reads TGTGCCAGCAGTGGGGCACGGCAGAAACTTAACTATGGCTACACCTTC.

A word on this clonotype: The junction and the germline gene differ at one end; a read error may be behind it. CDR3 coding DNA: TGTGACAGCAGTTTCACCGGGACAGGGCTTTACGAGCAGTACTTC. Protein product: CDSSFTGTGLYEQYF. This chain connects TRBV27 to TRBJ2-4, with 9 bases aligning to TRBD1. The J call may be in error: the DNA end matches TRBJ2-7 better. Germline CDR1 is MNHEY and CDR2 is SMNVEV (reference sequence). CDR3 length: 15 amino acids.

The chain carries TRBV12-3 or TRBV12-4 and TRBJ2-7, with D perhaps TRBD1 or TRBD2 (6 bases each). The CDR3 spans 15 residues. Trimming shortened V by 5 bases and J by 3 bases, and 17 bases separated the two germline ends. DNA for the CDR3: TGTGCCAGCAGTAAAGGGGGGACTGGGGGCTACGAGCAGTACTTC. Translation: CASSKGGTGGYEQYF.

Only a few counts were recorded for this clonotype. This chain links TRBV3-1 with TRBJ2-5; a weak D match, TRBD2 (5 bases). This CDR3 is 15 amino acids long. Trimming removed 5 bases from V and 5 bases from J, with 18 bases in between. Germline CDR1 is LGHDT and CDR2 is YNNKEL (reference sequence). CDR3 in DNA: TGTGCCAGCAGCGAGGGATTCCGAGGGCGGGAGACCCAGTACTTC. Its translation is CASSEGFRGRETQYF.

The rearrangement uses TRBV20-1 and TRBJ2-1; 7 bases are a match to TRBD2. V shed 5 bases, J shed 3 bases, and the junction held 7 bases outside the gene matches. The CDR3 is 14 amino acids. Germline V gene sequence: CDR1 DFQATT, CDR2 SNEGSKA (reference sequence). DNA of the CDR3: TGCAGTGCTGCCCCGACTAGCATCTACAATGAGCAGTTCTTC. Translation gives CSAAPTSIYNEQFF.

This clonotype has only one observation. The CDR3 DNA is TGTGCCAGCACTTCCAAGGGTCGGGACCAAGAGACCCAGTACTTC. This encodes CASTSKGRDQETQYF. This rearrangement joins TRBV28 to TRBJ2-5, with D uncertain. The V and J ends lost 7 bases and 0 bases respectively, with 15 bases between them. The CDR3 spans 15 residues. The germline V gene encodes CDR1 MDHEN and CDR2 SYDVKM.

The chain joins TRBV27 to TRBJ1-5, with D perhaps matching TRBD1 (5 bases). V was shortened by 2 bases and J by 4 bases, with 12 bases between the two germline ends. CDR3 length equals 15 residues. Germline values: CDR1 MNHEY, CDR2 SMNVEV (reference sequence). CDR3 DNA sequence: TGTGCCAGCAGTTTAAACCGGGACTGGAATCAGCCCCAGCATTTT. Protein: CASSLNRDWNQPQHF.

This clonotype appeared a few times. The chain carries TRBV27 and TRBJ2-4, with D unresolved. This CDR3 contains 16 residues. The germline gives CDR1 MNHEY, CDR2 SMNVEV (reference sequence). The germline V and J ends were trimmed by 3 bases and 0 bases, with 12 bases remaining between them. The CDR3, as DNA: TGTGCCAGCAGTTTCGTGCAGGCCCTAGCCAAAAACATTCAGTACTTC. It specifies CASSFVQALAKNIQYF.

The V and J genes are TRBV3-1 and TRBJ1-2, with a weak D call TRBD1 (6 bases). Looked up from germline, CDR1 is LGHDT and CDR2 is YNNKEL (reference sequence). This CDR3 has 15 amino acids. V was shortened by 4 bases and J by 6 bases, with 18 bases between the two germline ends. The CDR3 region is CASSPGGYSANGYTF. CDR3 DNA sequence: TGTGCCAGCAGCCCCGGGGGCTACTCGGCCAATGGCTACACCTTC.